This T cell receptor (beta chain) was captured in a study of blood T cell repertoires in COVID-19. Study-level information: Whether acute or convalescent, the COVID-19 samples came from the United States, Italy and Spain.

The length of the CDR3 is 13 residues. Germline V gives CDR1 MDHEN, CDR2 SYDVKM. Trimming took 4 bases from V and 0 from J, leaving 7 bases between them. In the original workflow: Using reference gene primer amplification, nucleated cell counts were estimated. Here immunoSEQ multiplex PCR was the method, and the copy in TCRdb shows in-frame clones only, minus some. V, J and clone size reflect that table, while D and trimming were determined from the DNA. The sample holds 30,000 to 35,000 clones, about 91% seen once. V and J are TRBV28 and TRBJ2-7; D is perhaps TRBD1 (5 bases). Specimen: peripheral blood. This clonotype originated in a man older than 75 with acute or convalescent COVID-19. For the CDR3, the DNA is TGTGCCAGCAGTTCGGACAACTCCTACGAGCAGTACTTC. This sequence encodes CASSSDNSYEQYF.